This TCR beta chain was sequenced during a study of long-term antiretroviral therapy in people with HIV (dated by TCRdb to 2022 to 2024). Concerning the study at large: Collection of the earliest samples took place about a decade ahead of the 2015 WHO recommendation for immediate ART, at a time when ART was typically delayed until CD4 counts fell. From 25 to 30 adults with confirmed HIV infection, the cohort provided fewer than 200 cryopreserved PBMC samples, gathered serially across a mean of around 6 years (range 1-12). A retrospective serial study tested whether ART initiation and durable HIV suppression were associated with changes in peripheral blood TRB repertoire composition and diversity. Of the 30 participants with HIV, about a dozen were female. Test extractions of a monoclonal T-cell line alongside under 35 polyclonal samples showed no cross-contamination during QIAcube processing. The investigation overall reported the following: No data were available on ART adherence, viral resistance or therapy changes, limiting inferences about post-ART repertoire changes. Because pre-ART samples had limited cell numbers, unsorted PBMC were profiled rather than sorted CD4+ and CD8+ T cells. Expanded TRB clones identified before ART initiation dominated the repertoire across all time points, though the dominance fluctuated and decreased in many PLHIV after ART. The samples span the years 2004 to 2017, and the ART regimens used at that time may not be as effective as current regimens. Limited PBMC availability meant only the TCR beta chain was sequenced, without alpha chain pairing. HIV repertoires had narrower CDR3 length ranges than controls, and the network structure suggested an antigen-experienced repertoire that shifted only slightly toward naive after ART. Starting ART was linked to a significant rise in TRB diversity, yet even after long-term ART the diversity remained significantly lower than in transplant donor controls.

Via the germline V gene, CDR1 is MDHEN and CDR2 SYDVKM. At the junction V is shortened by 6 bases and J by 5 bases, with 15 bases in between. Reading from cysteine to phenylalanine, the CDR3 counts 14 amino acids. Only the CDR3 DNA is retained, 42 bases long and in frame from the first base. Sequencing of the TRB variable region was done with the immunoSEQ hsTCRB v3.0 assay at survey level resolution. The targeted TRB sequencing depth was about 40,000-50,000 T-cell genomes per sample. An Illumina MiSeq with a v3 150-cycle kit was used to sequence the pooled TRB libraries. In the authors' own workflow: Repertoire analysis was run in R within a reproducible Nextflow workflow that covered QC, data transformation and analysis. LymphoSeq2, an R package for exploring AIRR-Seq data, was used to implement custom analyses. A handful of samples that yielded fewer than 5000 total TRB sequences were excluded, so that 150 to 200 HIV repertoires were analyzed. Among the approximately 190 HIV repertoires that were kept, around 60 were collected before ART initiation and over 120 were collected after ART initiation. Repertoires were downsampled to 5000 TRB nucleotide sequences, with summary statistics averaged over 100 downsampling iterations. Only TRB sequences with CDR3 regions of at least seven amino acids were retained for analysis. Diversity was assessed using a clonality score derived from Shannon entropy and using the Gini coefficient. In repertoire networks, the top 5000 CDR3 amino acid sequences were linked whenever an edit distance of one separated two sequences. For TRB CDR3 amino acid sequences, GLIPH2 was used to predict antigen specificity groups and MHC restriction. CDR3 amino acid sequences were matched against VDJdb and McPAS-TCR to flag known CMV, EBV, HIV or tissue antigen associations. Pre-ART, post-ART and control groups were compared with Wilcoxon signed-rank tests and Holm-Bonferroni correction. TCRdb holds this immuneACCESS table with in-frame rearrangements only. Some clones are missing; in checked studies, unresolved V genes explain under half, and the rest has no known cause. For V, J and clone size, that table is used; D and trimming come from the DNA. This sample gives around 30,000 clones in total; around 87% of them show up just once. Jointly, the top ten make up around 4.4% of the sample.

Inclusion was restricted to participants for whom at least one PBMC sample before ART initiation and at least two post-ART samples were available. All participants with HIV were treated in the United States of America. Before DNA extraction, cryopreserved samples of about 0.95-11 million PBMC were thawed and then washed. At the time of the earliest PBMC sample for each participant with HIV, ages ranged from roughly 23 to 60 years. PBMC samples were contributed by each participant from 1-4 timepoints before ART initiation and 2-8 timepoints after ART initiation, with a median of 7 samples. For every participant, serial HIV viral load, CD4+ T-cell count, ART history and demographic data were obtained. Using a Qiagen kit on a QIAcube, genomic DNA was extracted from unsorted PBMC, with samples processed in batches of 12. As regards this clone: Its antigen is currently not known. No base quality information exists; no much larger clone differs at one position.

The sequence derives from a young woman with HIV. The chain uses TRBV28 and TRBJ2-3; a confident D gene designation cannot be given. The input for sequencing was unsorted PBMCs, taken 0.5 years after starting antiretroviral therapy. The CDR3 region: CASRPTKAGDTQYF. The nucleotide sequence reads TGTGCCAGCAGGCCTACTAAGGCAGGAGATACGCAGTATTTT.